Listed below are T cell receptor beta chains from one sample, sequenced in a study of neurological immune-mediated disorders. TCRdb recomputed calls from the 5' RACE reads with MiXCR, one row per CDR3 protein. The sample holds tens of thousands of distinct CDR3 sequences, 9.5% to 12% seen once. The sequencing sample was made of PBMCs. Receptors originate from a male donor with HTLV-1-associated myelopathy (HAM/TSP). CDR3s include the opening cysteine and the closing phenylalanine or tryptophan. Fields, in order: CDR3 length, J gene, V gene, clone size, D gene, CDR3 protein, CDR3 DNA. The D gene is left open where the match is weak. Clone size is stated in some rows and not others, as once, few, many or a class when expanded.

CDR3 length: 16; J gene: TRBJ1-4; V gene: TRBV7-3; clone size: many; D gene: NA; CDR3 protein: CASSSTGPQPNEKLFF; CDR3 DNA: TGTGCCAGCAGCTCCACCGGGCCACAGCCGAATGAAAAACTGTTTTTT
CDR3 length: 16; J gene: TRBJ1-2; V gene: TRBV6-5; clone size: many; D gene: NA; CDR3 protein: CASSYVPRRANYGYTF; CDR3 DNA: TGTGCCAGCAGTTACGTCCCGCGGAGAGCTAACTATGGCTACACCTTC
CDR3 length: 14; J gene: TRBJ2-2; V gene: TRBV25-1; clone size: many; D gene: NA; CDR3 protein: CASSDRQGPGELFF; CDR3 DNA: TGTGCCAGCAGTGATCGGCAGGGCCCCGGGGAGCTGTTTTTT
CDR3 length: 14; J gene: TRBJ1-1; V gene: TRBV5-1; clone size: many; D gene: NA; CDR3 protein: CASSLGGMNTEAFF; CDR3 DNA: TGCGCCAGCAGCTTGGGGGGCATGAACACTGAAGCTTTCTTT
CDR3 length: 16; J gene: TRBJ2-7; V gene: TRBV27; clone size: many; D gene: TRBD2; CDR3 protein: CASRDIGGGLSYEQYF; CDR3 DNA: TGTGCCAGCAGGGATATCGGGGGGGGCCTCTCCTACGAGCAGTACTTC
CDR3 length: 14; J gene: TRBJ2-5; V gene: TRBV5-1; clone size: few; D gene: NA; CDR3 protein: CASSPNTGLETQYF; CDR3 DNA: TGCGCCAGCAGCCCCAACACAGGGTTGGAGACCCAGTACTTC
CDR3 length: 18; J gene: TRBJ2-1; V gene: TRBV11-3; clone size: many; D gene: TRBD2; CDR3 protein: CASSLFGTSGGPYLEQFF; CDR3 DNA: TGTGCCAGCAGCTTATTTGGAACTAGCGGGGGCCCGTATTTAGAGCAGTTCTTC
CDR3 length: 15; J gene: TRBJ2-1; V gene: TRBV20-1; clone size: many; D gene: TRBD2; CDR3 protein: CSARRLAESYNEQFF; CDR3 DNA: TGCAGTGCTAGAAGACTAGCGGAATCCTACAATGAGCAGTTCTTC
CDR3 length: 20; J gene: TRBJ1-6; V gene: TRBV7-2; clone size: many; D gene: NA; CDR3 protein: CASSLVSQGRRPMGNSPLHF; CDR3 DNA: TGTGCCAGCAGCTTAGTCTCCCAGGGGCGTCGACCTATGGGGAATTCACCCCTCCACTTT
CDR3 length: 20; J gene: TRBJ2-1; V gene: TRBV4-1; clone size: many; D gene: TRBD1; CDR3 protein: CASSQDRDSSYVPSYNEQFF; CDR3 DNA: TGCGCCAGCAGCCAGGACCGGGACAGTTCGTACGTACCCTCCTACAATGAGCAGTTCTTC
CDR3 length: 15; J gene: TRBJ1-5; V gene: TRBV3-1; clone size: many; D gene: NA; CDR3 protein: CASSQAGGGDQPQHF; CDR3 DNA: TGTGCCAGCAGCCAAGCCGGGGGAGGCGATCAGCCCCAGCATTTT
CDR3 length: 15; J gene: TRBJ2-7; V gene: TRBV20-1; clone size: many; D gene: TRBD2; CDR3 protein: CSARRAGGHSYEQYF; CDR3 DNA: TGCAGTGCTAGAAGAGCGGGGGGGCACTCCTACGAGCAGTACTTC
CDR3 length: 13; J gene: TRBJ2-3; V gene: TRBV5-1; clone size: many; D gene: TRBD1; CDR3 protein: CASSQQGEDTQYF; CDR3 DNA: TGCGCCAGCAGCCAACAGGGGGAAGATACGCAGTATTTT
CDR3 length: 13; J gene: TRBJ2-7; V gene: TRBV7-2; clone size: medium-sized; D gene: NA; CDR3 protein: CASSLEATYEQYF; CDR3 DNA: TGTGCCAGCAGCTTAGAGGCAACCTACGAGCAGTACTTC
CDR3 length: 15; J gene: TRBJ2-1; V gene: TRBV30; clone size: NA; D gene: TRBD2; CDR3 protein: CAWSWSAGDYNEQFF; CDR3 DNA: TGTGCCTGGAGTTGGTCAGCGGGGGACTACAATGAGCAGTTCTTC
CDR3 length: 15; J gene: TRBJ1-6; V gene: TRBV20-1; clone size: many; D gene: NA; CDR3 protein: CSARARTANNSPLHF; CDR3 DNA: TGCAGTGCTAGAGCCAGGACAGCTAATAATTCACCCCTCCACTTT
CDR3 length: 16; J gene: TRBJ2-7; V gene: TRBV12-3/TRBV12-4; clone size: many; D gene: NA; CDR3 protein: CASRGGAGAFSYEQYF; CDR3 DNA: TGTGCCAGCAGAGGGGGGGCAGGGGCGTTTTCCTACGAGCAGTACTTC
CDR3 length: 13; J gene: TRBJ1-5; V gene: TRBV27; clone size: NA; D gene: NA; CDR3 protein: CASSFWGSQPQHF; CDR3 DNA: TGTGCCAGCAGTTTCTGGGGTTCTCAGCCCCAGCATTTT
CDR3 length: 14; J gene: TRBJ1-1; V gene: TRBV5-1; clone size: many; D gene: NA; CDR3 protein: CASSSDVGGTEAFF; CDR3 DNA: TGCGCCAGCAGCTCGGACGTGGGGGGCACTGAAGCTTTCTTT
CDR3 length: 16; J gene: TRBJ2-1; V gene: TRBV12-3/TRBV12-4; clone size: many; D gene: NA; CDR3 protein: CASSLALGTTGDEQFF; CDR3 DNA: TGTGCCAGCAGTTTAGCGCTAGGGACCACCGGGGATGAGCAGTTCTTC
CDR3 length: 15; J gene: TRBJ2-5; V gene: TRBV7-2; clone size: many; D gene: TRBD2; CDR3 protein: CASSFQRGGGETQYF; CDR3 DNA: TGTGCCAGCAGCTTCCAGCGGGGGGGCGGAGAGACCCAGTACTTC
CDR3 length: 14; J gene: TRBJ1-3; V gene: TRBV29-1; clone size: many; D gene: TRBD1; CDR3 protein: CSVAWDRQRNTIYF; CDR3 DNA: TGCAGCGTAGCATGGGACAGACAGAGAAACACCATATATTTT
CDR3 length: 15; J gene: TRBJ1-6; V gene: TRBV9; clone size: many; D gene: NA; CDR3 protein: CASSVDGQGNSPLHF; CDR3 DNA: TGTGCCAGCAGCGTAGACGGGCAGGGTAATTCACCCCTCCACTTT
CDR3 length: 15; J gene: TRBJ2-2; V gene: TRBV5-1; clone size: many; D gene: NA; CDR3 protein: CASSWDTQNTGELFF; CDR3 DNA: TGCGCCAGCAGCTGGGACACACAGAACACCGGGGAGCTGTTTTTT
CDR3 length: 15; J gene: TRBJ2-1; V gene: TRBV5-5; clone size: many; D gene: TRBD2; CDR3 protein: CASSFPSGGAGEQFF; CDR3 DNA: TGTGCCAGCAGCTTTCCTAGCGGGGGGGCGGGTGAGCAGTTCTTC
CDR3 length: 16; J gene: TRBJ1-4; V gene: TRBV14; clone size: many; D gene: NA; CDR3 protein: CASSQVLGMANEKLFF; CDR3 DNA: TGTGCCAGCAGCCAAGTTCTGGGTATGGCTAATGAAAAACTGTTTTTT